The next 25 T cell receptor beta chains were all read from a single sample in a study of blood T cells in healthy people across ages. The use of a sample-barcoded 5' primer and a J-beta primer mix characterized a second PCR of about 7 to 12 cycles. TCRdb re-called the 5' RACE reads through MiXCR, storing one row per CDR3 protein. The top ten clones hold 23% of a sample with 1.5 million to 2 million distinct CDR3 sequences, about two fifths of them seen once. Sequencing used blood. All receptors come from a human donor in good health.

In DNA form, the CDR3 reads TGTGCCAGCAGTTTCAAGCAGGGGTATCAGCCCCAGCATTTT. Encoded protein: CASSFKQGYQPQHF. The chain links TRBV27 to TRBJ1-5; the D gene is possibly TRBD1 (6 bases). The CDR3 runs 14 residues. Germline-derived CDR1 and CDR2 are MNHEY and SMNVEV (reference sequence). The ends were cut back, 3 bases at V and 5 bases at J, with 11 bases in the middle.

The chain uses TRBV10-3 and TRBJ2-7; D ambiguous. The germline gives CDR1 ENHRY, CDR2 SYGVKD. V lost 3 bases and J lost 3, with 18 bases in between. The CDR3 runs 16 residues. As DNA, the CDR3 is TGTGCCATCAGTGACTTGGAACAGACCCCCCTCTACGAGCAGTACTTC. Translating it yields CAISDLEQTPLYEQYF.

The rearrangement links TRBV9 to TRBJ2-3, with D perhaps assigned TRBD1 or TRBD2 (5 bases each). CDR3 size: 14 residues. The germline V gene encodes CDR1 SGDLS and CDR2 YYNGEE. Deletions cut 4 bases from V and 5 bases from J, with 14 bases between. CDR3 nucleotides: TGTGCCAGCAGCCGGGACCTGCTTGGAGATACGCAGTATTTT. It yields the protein CASSRDLLGDTQYF. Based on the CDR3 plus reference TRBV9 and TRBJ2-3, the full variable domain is DSGVTQTPKHLITATGQRVTLRCSPRSGDLSVYWYQQSLDQGLQFLIQYYNGEERAKGNILERFSAQQFPDLHSELNLSSLELGDSALYFCASSRDLLGDTQYFGPGTRLTVL.

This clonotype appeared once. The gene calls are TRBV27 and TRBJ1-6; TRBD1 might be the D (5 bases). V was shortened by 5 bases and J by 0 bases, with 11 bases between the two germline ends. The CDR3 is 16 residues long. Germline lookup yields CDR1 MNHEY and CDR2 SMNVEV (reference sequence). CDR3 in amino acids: CASSNGGSSYNSPLHF. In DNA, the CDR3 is TGTGCCAGCAGTAACGGGGGAAGCTCCTATAATTCACCCCTCCACTTT.

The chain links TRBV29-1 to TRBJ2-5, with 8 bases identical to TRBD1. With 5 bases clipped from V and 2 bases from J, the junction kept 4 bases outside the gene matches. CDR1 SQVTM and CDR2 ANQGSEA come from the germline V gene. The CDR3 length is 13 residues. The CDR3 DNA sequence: TGCAGCGTTCGAGACAGGGGTCAAGAGACCCAGTACTTC. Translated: CSVRDRGQETQYF.

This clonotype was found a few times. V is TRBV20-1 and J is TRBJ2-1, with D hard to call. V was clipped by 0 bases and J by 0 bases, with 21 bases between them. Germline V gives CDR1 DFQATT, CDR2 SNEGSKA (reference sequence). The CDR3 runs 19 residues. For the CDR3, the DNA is TGCAGTGCTAGAGAAATTTCCGCGGAGCGCACTTTCTCCTACAATGAGCAGTTCTTC. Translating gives CSAREISAERTFSYNEQFF.

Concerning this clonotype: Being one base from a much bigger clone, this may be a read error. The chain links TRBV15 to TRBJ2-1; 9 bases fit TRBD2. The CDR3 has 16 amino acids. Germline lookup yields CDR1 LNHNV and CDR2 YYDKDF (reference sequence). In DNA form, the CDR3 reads TGTGCCGCCAGCAGAGATCGGGCGCGGGGGGGCGGTGAGCAGTTCTTC. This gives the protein CAASRDRARGGGEQFF.

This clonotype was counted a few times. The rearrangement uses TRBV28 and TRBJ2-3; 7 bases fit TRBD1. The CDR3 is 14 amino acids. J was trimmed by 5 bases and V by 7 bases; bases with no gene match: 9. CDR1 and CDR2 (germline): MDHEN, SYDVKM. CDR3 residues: CASTNRGQEDTQYF. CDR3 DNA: TGTGCCAGCACCAACAGGGGCCAGGAAGATACGCAGTATTTT. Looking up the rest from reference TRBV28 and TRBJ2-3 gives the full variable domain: DVKVTQSSRYLVKRTGEKVFLECVQDMDHENMFWYRQDPGLGLRLIYFSYDVKMKEKGDIPEGYSVSREKKERFSLILESASTNQTSMYLCASTNRGQEDTQYFGPGTRLTVL.

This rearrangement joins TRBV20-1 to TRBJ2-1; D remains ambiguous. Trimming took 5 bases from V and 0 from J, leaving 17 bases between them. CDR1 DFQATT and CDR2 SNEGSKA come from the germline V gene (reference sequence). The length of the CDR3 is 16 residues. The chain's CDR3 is CSAGVVGPSSYNEQFF. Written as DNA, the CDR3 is TGCAGTGCTGGTGTGGTCGGACCCAGCTCCTACAATGAGCAGTTCTTC.

CDR3 DNA: TGTGCCAGCAGCTTCCGGACTTCCCCAGAGACCCAGTACTTC. Amino acids: CASSFRTSPETQYF. The chain carries TRBV7-9 and TRBJ2-5; possibly TRBD2 for D (5 bases). The V gene's germline CDR1 is SEHNR and CDR2 FQNEAQ (reference sequence). The CDR3 spans 14 residues. Trimming took off 3 bases at V and 4 bases at J, with 12 bases between the two ends.

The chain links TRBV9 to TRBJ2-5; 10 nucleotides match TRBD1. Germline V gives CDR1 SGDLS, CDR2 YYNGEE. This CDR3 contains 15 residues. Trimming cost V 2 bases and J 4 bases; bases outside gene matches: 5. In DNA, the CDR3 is TGTGCCAGCAGCGTCGACAGGGGGCGGTTAGAGACCCAGTACTTC. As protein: CASSVDRGRLETQYF. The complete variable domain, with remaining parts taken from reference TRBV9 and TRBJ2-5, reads DSGVTQTPKHLITATGQRVTLRCSPRSGDLSVYWYQQSLDQGLQFLIQYYNGEERAKGNILERFSAQQFPDLHSELNLSSLELGDSALYFCASSVDRGRLETQYFGPGTRLLVL.

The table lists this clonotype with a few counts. The CDR3 region is CASSVGSGGPQGEQYF. Here the CDR3 DNA reads TGTGCCAGCAGCGTAGGTAGCGGGGGCCCCCAGGGTGAGCAGTACTTC. The rearrangement uses TRBV9 and TRBJ2-7, with 9 bases identical to TRBD2. The germline CDR1 and CDR2 sequences are SGDLS and YYNGEE. V was clipped by 0 bases and J by 7 bases; unmatched bases: 11. CDR3 size: 16 residues.

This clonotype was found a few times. The CDR3 here is CASTLGDRNSPLHF. The CDR3 DNA reads as TGTGCCAGCACCCTTGGGGACAGAAATTCACCCCTCCACTTT. V usage is TRBV12-3 or TRBV12-4 and J usage is TRBJ1-6; 7 bases line up with TRBD1. With 7 bases clipped from V and 7 bases from J, the junction kept 7 bases outside the gene matches. CDR3 size: 14 residues.

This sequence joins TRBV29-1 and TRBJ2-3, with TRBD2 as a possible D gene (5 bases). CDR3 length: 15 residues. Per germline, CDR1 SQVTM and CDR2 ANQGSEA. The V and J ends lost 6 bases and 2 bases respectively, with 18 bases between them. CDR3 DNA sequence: TGCAGCGTGGCCAACGGAGCGGAGACCACAGATACGCAGTATTTT. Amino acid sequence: CSVANGAETTDTQYF.

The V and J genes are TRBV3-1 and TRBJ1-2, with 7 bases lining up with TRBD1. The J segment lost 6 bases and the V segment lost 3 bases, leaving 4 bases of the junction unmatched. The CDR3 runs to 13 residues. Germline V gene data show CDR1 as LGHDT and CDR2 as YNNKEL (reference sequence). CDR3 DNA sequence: TGTGCCAGCAGCCAGACAGGGTCTGATGGCTACACCTTC. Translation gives CASSQTGSDGYTF.

The CDR3 loop is CASSQQGSPYGYTF. DNA for the CDR3: TGTGCCAGCAGCCAACAGGGAAGTCCCTATGGCTACACCTTC. The rearrangement links TRBV11-2 to TRBJ1-2; TRBD1 might be the D (6 bases). Germline CDR1 and CDR2: SGHAT and FQNNGV. Trimming shortened V by 5 bases and J by 4 bases, and 14 bases separated the two germline ends. This CDR3 is built from 14 residues.

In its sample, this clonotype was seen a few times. For the CDR3, the DNA is TGTGCCAGCAGCGAACTATACAGGGATAAGTATGGCTACACCTTC. Protein: CASSELYRDKYGYTF. The rearrangement uses TRBV6-2 or TRBV6-3 and TRBJ1-2, with D possibly being TRBD1 (6 bases). The germline CDR1 and CDR2 sequences are MNHEY and SVGEGT. The V gene lost 6 bases and the J gene lost 5 bases, with 19 bases spanning the gap. This CDR3 region has 15 residues.

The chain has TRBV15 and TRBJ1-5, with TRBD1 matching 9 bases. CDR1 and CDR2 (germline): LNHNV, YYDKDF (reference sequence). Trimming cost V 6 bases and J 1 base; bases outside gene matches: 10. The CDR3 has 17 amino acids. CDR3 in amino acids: CATSRPSGTGSNQPQHF. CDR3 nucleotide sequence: TGTGCCACCAGTAGACCTTCGGGGACAGGGAGCAATCAGCCCCAGCATTTT.

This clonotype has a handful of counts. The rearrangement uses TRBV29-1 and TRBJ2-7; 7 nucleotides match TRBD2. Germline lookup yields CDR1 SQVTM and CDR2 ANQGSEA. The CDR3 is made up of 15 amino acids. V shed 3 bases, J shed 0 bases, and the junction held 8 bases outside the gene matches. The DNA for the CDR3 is TGCAGCGTTGACTCGGGAGGTCAGAGCTCCTACGAGCAGTACTTC. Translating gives CSVDSGGQSSYEQYF.

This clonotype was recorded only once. The CDR3 is CASSLQAGTETQYF. DNA of the CDR3: TGTGCCAGCAGCTTACAGGCGGGGACCGAGACCCAGTACTTC. This chain links TRBV7-3 with TRBJ2-5; D is possibly TRBD2 (6 bases). The CDR3 is 14 residues long. The V end was cut by 2 bases, the J end by 5 bases, with 12 bases between. The V gene's germline CDR1 is SGHTA and CDR2 FQGTGA.

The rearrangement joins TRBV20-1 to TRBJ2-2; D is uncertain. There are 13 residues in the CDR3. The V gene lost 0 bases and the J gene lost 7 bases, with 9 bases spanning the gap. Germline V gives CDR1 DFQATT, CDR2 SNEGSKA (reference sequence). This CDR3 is CSAREFSGGELFF. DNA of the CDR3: TGCAGTGCTAGAGAATTCTCCGGCGGGGAGCTGTTTTTT.

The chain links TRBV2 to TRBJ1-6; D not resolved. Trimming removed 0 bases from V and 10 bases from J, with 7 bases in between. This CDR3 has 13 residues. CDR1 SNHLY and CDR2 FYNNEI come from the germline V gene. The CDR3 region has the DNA TGTGCCAGCAGTGAAGCGCCCCGGTCACCCCTCCACTTT. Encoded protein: CASSEAPRSPLHF.

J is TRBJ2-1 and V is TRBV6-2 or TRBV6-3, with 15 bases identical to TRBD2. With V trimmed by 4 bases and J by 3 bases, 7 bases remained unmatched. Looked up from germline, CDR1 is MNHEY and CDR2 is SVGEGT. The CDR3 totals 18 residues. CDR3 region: CASSSWGTSGGLYNEQFF. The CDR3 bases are TGTGCCAGCAGTTCCTGGGGGACTAGCGGGGGGCTCTACAATGAGCAGTTCTTC.

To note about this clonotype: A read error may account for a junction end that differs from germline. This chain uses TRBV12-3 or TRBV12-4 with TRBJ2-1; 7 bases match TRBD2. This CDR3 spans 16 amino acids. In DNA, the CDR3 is TGTGCCAGCAGATTTGGGACTATTAGCTCCCACAATGAGCAGTTCTTC. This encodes CASRFGTISSHNEQFF.

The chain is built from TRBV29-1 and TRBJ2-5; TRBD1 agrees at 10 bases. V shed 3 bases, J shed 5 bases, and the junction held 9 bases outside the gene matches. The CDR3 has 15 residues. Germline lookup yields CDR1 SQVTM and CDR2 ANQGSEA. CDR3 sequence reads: CSVDRTGGDRETQYF. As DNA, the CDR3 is TGCAGCGTTGATCGGACAGGGGGTGACAGGGAGACCCAGTACTTC.